This T cell receptor (beta chain) derives from a study of PD-1 and CTLA-4 blockade in melanoma. The J segment lost 8 bases and the V segment lost 5 bases, leaving 7 bases of the junction unmatched. The CDR3 is 14 amino acids. Germline-derived CDR1 and CDR2 are MNHEY and SVGAGI. Some clones are missing from TCRdb's copy, which holds only in-frame ones; the method was immunoSEQ multiplex PCR. The sample consists of tens of thousands of clones, about 91% of them appearing once. Source: CD8+ T cells from peripheral blood, taken before anti-PD-1 treatment. The sequence came from a human donor with melanoma. The chain recombines TRBV6-5 with TRBJ2-1; 9 positions agree with TRBD1. The CDR3 loop is CASSTGTGIYEQFF. CDR3 in DNA: TGTGCCAGCAGTACCGGGACAGGGATTTATGAGCAGTTCTTC.